Sequencing of this T cell receptor beta chain was carried out in a study of shared clonotypes between healthy human individuals. The data were produced by immunoSEQ multiplex PCR, yet TCRdb's version contains in-frame clones alone and is incomplete. The table shows under 1,900,000 clones, with less than 99% occurring only once. The CDR3 runs 15 residues. Germline V CDR1 and CDR2: SNHLY, FYNNEI. The V and J ends lost 2 bases and 0 bases respectively, with 5 bases between them. The TCR originated in a young man in good health. The chain is built from TRBV2 and TRBJ2-6; D is ambiguous. Sequencing input: naive CD4+ T cells sorted from blood. Specified subset: CD45RA+ positively selected. Here the CDR3 reads CASSELASGANVLTF. In DNA, the CDR3 is TGTGCCAGCAGTGAACTCGCCTCTGGGGCCAACGTCCTGACTTTC.